This section outlines one T cell receptor (beta chain) sequence together with its context. The V gene end was trimmed by 3 bases and the J gene end by 8 bases; junction bases not matched to a gene: 10. Looked up from germline, CDR1 is LGHNA and CDR2 is YSLEER. CDR3 length: 17 residues. TCRdb's table, derived via immunoSEQ multiplex PCR, lists solely in-frame clones and lacks some. The top ten clones hold more than 0.01% of a sample with about 730,000 clones, 75% to 90% of them seen once. This entry comes from a study of shared T cell receptors in the human thymus. This sample also appeared in a second study, on human thymus T cells. That source notes: Thymic samples were excised during corrective heart operations. In thymic and blood repertoires alike, V and J usage looked biased. Thymic repertoires overlap heavily among unrelated individuals, related research has reported.

Sequencing input: thymocytes. The sequence was collected from a girl under three years old with a congenital heart defect. V usage is TRBV4-3 and J usage is TRBJ2-3; the match to TRBD2 covers 14 bases. The CDR3: CASSHHRGTSGGGTQYF. CDR3 coding DNA: TGCGCCAGCAGCCATCACCGAGGGACTAGCGGGGGCGGTACGCAGTATTTT.